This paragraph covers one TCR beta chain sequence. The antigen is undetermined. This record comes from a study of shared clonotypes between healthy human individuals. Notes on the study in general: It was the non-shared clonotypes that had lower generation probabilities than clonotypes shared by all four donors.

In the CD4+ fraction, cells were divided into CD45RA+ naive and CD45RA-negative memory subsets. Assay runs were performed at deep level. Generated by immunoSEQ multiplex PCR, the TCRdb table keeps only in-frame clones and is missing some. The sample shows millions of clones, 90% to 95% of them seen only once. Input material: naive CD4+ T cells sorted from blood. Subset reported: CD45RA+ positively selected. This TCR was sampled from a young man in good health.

The CDR3 loop reads CASSNGAQQPNSPLHF. CDR3 DNA: TGCGCCAGCAGCAATGGAGCCCAGCAACCTAATTCACCCCTCCACTTT. The chain uses TRBV4-1 and TRBJ1-6; the D is unclear. V was cut by 5 bases and J by 6 bases, with 17 bases left in between. The CDR3 consists of 16 residues. Germline V gene sequence: CDR1 MGHRA, CDR2 YSYEKL.